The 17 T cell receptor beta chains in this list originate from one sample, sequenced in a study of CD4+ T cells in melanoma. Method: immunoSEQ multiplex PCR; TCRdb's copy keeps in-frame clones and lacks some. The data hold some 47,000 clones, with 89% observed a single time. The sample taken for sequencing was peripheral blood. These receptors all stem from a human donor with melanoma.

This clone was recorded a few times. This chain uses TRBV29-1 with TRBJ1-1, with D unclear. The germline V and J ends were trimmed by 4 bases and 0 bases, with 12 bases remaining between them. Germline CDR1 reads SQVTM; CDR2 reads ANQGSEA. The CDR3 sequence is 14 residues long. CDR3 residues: CSVVDLGMNTEAFF. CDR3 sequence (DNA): TGCAGCGTTGTGGACTTGGGTATGAACACTGAAGCTTTCTTT.

The DNA of the CDR3 is TGTGCCAGCAGTTTCTCCAGCGGGGGGGCGTCCGGGTTCTTC. Translating it yields CASSFSSGGASGFF. The chain is built from TRBV28 and TRBJ2-1; 10 bases are a match to TRBD2. CDR1 and CDR2 from the germline V gene are MDHEN and SYDVKM. J was trimmed by 15 bases and V by 3 bases; bases with no gene match: 11. This CDR3 contains 14 residues.

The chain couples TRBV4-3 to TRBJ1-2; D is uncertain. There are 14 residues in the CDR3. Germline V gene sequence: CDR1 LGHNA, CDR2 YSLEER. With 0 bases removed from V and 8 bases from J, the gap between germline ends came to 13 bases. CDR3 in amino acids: CASSQDLTAGGYTF. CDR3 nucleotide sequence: TGCGCCAGCAGCCAAGATCTGACGGCAGGCGGCTACACCTTC.

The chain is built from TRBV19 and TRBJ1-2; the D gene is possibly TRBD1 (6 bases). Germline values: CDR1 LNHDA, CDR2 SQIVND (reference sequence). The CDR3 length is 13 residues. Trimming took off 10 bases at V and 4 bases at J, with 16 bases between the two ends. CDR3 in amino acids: CAILNRALYGYTF. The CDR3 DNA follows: TGTGCCATTCTCAACAGGGCCCTCTATGGCTACACCTTC. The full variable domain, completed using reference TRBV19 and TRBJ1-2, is DGGITQSPKYLFRKEGQNVTLSCEQNLNHDAMYWYRQDPGQGLRLIYYSQIVNDFQKGDIAEGYSVSREKKESFPLTVTSAQKNPTAFYLCAILNRALYGYTFGSGTRLTVV.

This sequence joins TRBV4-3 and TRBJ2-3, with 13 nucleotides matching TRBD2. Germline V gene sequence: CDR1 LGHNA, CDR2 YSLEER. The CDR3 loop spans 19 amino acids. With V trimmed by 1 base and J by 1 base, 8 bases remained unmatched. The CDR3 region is CASSQAVLAGGQGTDTQYF. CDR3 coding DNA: TGCGCCAGCAGCCAAGCAGTACTAGCGGGGGGGCAAGGCACAGATACGCAGTATTTT.

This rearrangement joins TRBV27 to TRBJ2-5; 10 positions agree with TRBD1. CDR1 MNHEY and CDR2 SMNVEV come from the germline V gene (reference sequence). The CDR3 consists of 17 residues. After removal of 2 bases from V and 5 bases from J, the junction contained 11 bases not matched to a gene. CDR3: CASSLGTGEWFWETQYF. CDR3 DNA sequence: TGTGCCAGCAGTTTAGGGACAGGGGAGTGGTTCTGGGAGACCCAGTACTTC.

CDR3 residues: CASSIDGTSGGASDTQYF. The DNA of the CDR3 is TGTGCCAGTAGTATAGATGGGACTAGCGGGGGGGCGTCGGATACGCAGTATTTT. This chain connects TRBV19 to TRBJ2-3; TRBD2 matches at 16 bases. This CDR3 has 18 amino acids. The germline gives CDR1 LNHDA, CDR2 SQIVND (reference sequence). Unmatched junction bases numbered 6, after V lost 0 bases and J lost 6 bases.

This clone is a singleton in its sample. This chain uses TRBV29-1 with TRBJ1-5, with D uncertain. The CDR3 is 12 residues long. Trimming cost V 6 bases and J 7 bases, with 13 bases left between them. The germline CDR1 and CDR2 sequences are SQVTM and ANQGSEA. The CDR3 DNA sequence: TGCAGCGTCGCGGACCACGGGCAGCCCCAGCATTTT. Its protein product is CSVADHGQPQHF.

CDR3 sequence: CASSLTGLSTDTQYF. The CDR3 region has the DNA TGCGCCAGCAGCCTAACTGGGTTATCCACAGATACGCAGTATTTT. This rearrangement joins TRBV4-1 to TRBJ2-3; D is uncertain. Germline assignment: CDR1 MGHRA and CDR2 YSYEKL. The CDR3 has 15 residues. Trimming pared 4 bases from V and 2 bases from J, leaving 13 bases between.

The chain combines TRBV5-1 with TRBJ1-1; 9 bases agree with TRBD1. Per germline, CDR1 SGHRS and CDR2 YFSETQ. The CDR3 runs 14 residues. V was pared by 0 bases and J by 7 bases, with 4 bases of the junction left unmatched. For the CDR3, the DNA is TGCGCCAGCAGCTTGGGGGACAGGGTCGGTGAAGCTTTCTTT. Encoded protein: CASSLGDRVGEAFF.

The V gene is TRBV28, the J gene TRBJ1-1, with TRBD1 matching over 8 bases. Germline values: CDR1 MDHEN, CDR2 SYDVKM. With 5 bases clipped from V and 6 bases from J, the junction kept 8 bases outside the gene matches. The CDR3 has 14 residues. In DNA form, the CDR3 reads TGTGCCAGCAGTACCCCAGGGGGCAGCGCTGAAGCTTTCTTT. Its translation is CASSTPGGSAEAFF.

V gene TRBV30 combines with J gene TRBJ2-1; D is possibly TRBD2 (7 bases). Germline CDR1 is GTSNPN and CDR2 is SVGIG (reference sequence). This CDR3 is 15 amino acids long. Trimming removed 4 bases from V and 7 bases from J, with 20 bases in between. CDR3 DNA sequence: TGTGCCTGGAACTCCGGGGGGCATTCTTGGAATGAGCAGTTCTTC. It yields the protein CAWNSGGHSWNEQFF.

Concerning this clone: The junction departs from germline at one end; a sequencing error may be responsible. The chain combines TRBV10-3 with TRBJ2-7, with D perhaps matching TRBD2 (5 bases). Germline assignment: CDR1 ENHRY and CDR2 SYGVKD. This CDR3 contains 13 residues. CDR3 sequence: CASSYGVFYEQYF. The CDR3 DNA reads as TGTGCCAGCAGTTACGGGGTTTTCTACGAGCAGTACTTC.

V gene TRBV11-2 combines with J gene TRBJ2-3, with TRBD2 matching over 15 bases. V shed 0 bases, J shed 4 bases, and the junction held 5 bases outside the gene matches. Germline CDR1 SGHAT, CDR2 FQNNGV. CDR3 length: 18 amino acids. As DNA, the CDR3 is TGTGCCAGCAGCTTAGATCACGGACTAGCGGGGGGGTCAGATACGCAGTATTTT. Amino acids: CASSLDHGLAGGSDTQYF.

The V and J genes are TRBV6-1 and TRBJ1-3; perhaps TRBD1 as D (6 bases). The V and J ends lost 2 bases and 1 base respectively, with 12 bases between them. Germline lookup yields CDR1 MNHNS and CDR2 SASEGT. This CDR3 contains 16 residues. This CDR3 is CASSELGGMSGNTIYF. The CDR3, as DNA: TGTGCCAGCAGTGAATTAGGGGGGATGTCTGGAAACACCATATATTTT.

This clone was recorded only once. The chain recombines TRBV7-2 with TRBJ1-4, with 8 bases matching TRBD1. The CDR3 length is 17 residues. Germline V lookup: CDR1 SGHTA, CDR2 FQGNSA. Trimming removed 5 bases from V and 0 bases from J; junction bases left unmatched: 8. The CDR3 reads CASSPRQGPATNEKLFF. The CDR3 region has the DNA TGTGCCAGCAGCCCGAGACAGGGGCCTGCAACTAATGAAAAACTGTTTTTT.

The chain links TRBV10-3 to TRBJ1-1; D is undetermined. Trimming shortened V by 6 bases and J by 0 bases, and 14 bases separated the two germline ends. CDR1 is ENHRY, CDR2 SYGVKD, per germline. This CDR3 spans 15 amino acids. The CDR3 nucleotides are TGTGCCATCAGAAGAGAAGGGAGTCTGAACACTGAAGCTTTCTTT. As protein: CAIRREGSLNTEAFF.